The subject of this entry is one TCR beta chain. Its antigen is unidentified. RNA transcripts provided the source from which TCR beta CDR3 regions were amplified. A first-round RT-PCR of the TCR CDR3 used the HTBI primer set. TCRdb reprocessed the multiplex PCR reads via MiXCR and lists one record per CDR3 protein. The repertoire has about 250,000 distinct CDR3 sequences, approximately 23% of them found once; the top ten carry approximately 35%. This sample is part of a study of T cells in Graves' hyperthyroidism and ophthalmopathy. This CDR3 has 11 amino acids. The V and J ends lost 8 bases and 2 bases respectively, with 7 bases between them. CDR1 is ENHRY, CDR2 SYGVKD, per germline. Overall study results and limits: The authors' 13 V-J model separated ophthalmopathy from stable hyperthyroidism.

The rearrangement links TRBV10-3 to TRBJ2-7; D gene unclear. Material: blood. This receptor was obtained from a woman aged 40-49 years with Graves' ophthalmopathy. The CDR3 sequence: CAIGMTYEQYF. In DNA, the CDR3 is TGTGCCATCGGAATGACCTACGAGCAGTACTTC.